The T cell receptor (beta chain) under discussion was sequenced for a study of CD8 T cells in ankylosing spondylitis. TCRdb recomputed calls from the 5' RACE reads with MiXCR, one row per CDR3 protein. This table holds around 210,000 distinct CDR3 sequences, approximately 8.4% found once. Germline V gives CDR1 SEHNR, CDR2 FQNEAQ (reference sequence). Trimming at V came to 5 bases and at J to 3 bases, leaving 8 bases not matched to a gene. The CDR3 consists of 15 residues. Sequencing input: blood, either unsorted or a sorted T cell fraction (not recorded which). The clonotype comes from a female donor with ankylosing spondylitis or in good health (not recorded which). The chain couples TRBV7-9 to TRBJ2-3; 7 nucleotides align to TRBD1. This chain's CDR3 is CASSRIRGLTDTQYF. CDR3 coding DNA: TGTGCCAGCAGCCGGATAAGGGGGCTAACAGATACGCAGTATTTT.